The next 2 T cell receptor beta chains were all read from a single sample in a study of cytomegalovirus exposure and HLA in healthy donors. Use of 60 Vbeta and 13 Jbeta primers characterized the PCR. Clones were read by immunoSEQ multiplex PCR, and TCRdb kept only the in-frame ones, dropping some. The top ten hold 1% of the sample, which has roughly 130,000 clones, 80% seen once. The sample comprised PBMCs. The origin of the receptors is a man aged 35-49 years in good health and CMV-seronegative.

The chain carries TRBV28 and TRBJ2-7, with 13 bases that match TRBD2. The CDR3 consists of 16 residues. Germline loops: CDR1 MDHEN, CDR2 SYDVKM. Losses at the gene ends were 7 bases for V and 4 bases for J; bases not matched to a gene: 10. In nucleotides, the CDR3 is TGTGCCAGCACCCGCGGTGGACTAGCGGGAGATTACGAGCAGTACTTC. Residues: CASTRGGLAGDYEQYF.

V is TRBV6-5 and J is TRBJ2-7; TRBD2 agrees at 11 bases. Trimming cost V 0 bases and J 3 bases; bases outside gene matches: 1. This CDR3 spans 15 amino acids. Germline CDR1 is MNHEY and CDR2 is SVGAGI. This CDR3 is CASSYSGTSGYEQYF. Here the CDR3 DNA reads TGTGCCAGCAGTTACTCCGGGACTAGCGGCTACGAGCAGTACTTC.